These 8 T cell receptor beta chains came from one sample sequenced in a study of cytomegalovirus exposure and HLA in healthy donors. The PCR made use of 60 Vbeta and 13 Jbeta primers. Sequencing used immunoSEQ multiplex PCR; TCRdb keeps in-frame clones, though not all of them. The table has about 96,000 clones, under 65% seen once. The sequenced material came from PBMCs. These receptors were obtained from a man between 60 and 75 years old in good health and CMV-seronegative.

The rearrangement links TRBV7-2 to TRBJ1-2; 7 nucleotides agree with TRBD1. The CDR3 is made up of 12 amino acids. Germline assignment: CDR1 SGHTA and CDR2 FQGNSA. V shed 5 bases, J shed 5 bases, and the junction held 2 bases outside the gene matches. In DNA form, the CDR3 reads TGTGCCAGCAGCGAACAGGGGTATGGCTACACCTTC. It is translated as CASSEQGYGYTF.

The chain carries TRBV19 and TRBJ1-2; maybe TRBD1 (5 bases). Trimming shortened V by 4 bases and J by 4 bases, and 13 bases separated the two germline ends. The length of the CDR3 is 14 residues. Germline V gene sequence: CDR1 LNHDA, CDR2 SQIVND (reference sequence). The CDR3 DNA sequence: TGTGCCAGTAGTACGTTGACAGAAATCTATGGCTACACCTTC. Protein product: CASSTLTEIYGYTF.

This clone was picked up a small number of times. This rearrangement joins TRBV30 to TRBJ1-5; a weak D match, TRBD1 (5 bases). CDR1 and CDR2 (germline): GTSNPN, SVGIG (reference sequence). Trimming took off 4 bases at V and 5 bases at J, with 12 bases between the two ends. The CDR3 has 13 residues. In DNA, the CDR3 is TGTGCCTGGAAGTCAGGGAATTATCAGCCCCAGCATTTT. Its protein product is CAWKSGNYQPQHF.

The chain links TRBV6-5 to TRBJ2-5, with TRBD1 as a possible D gene (5 bases). The V gene's germline CDR1 is MNHEY and CDR2 SVGAGI. Trimming pared 10 bases from V and 5 bases from J, leaving 17 bases between. CDR3 size: 13 residues. In DNA form, the CDR3 reads TGTGCCACCCTGGGGCTTTCGAGGGAGACCCAGTACTTC. It encodes CATLGLSRETQYF.

The chain employs TRBV6-4 and TRBJ2-3, with TRBD2 matching over 11 bases. The V gene end was trimmed by 6 bases and the J gene end by 0 bases; junction bases not matched to a gene: 5. This CDR3 is 16 amino acids long. From germline, CDR1 is MRHNA and CDR2 SNTAGT. CDR3 in amino acids: CASSAGLAGSTDTQYF. The DNA of the CDR3 is TGTGCCAGCAGCGCCGGACTAGCGGGTAGCACAGATACGCAGTATTTT.

Written as DNA, the CDR3 is TGTGCCAGCAGCTTAGAGGGGGGTAACTATGGCTACACCTTC. It is translated as CASSLEGGNYGYTF. This chain links TRBV11-2 with TRBJ1-2, with a possible D match to TRBD1 (5 bases). Between the trimmed V and J ends, which lost 0 bases and 1 base, there was a span of 6 bases. Germline V CDR1 and CDR2: SGHAT, FQNNGV. CDR3 length: 14 residues.

This chain uses TRBV6-1 with TRBJ1-6; weak D call: TRBD1 (5 bases). The CDR3 is 17 amino acids. Germline values: CDR1 MNHNS, CDR2 SASEGT. V dropped 3 bases and J dropped 3 bases, with 15 bases sitting between them. CDR3 residues: CASSEFAGSVYNSPLHF. The DNA for the CDR3 is TGTGCCAGCAGTGAGTTCGCAGGGTCTGTCTATAATTCACCCCTCCACTTT.

The chain recombines TRBV14 with TRBJ2-3; the match to TRBD2 covers 9 bases. Germline lookup yields CDR1 SGHDN and CDR2 FVKESK. V lost 2 bases and J lost 9; bases outside the gene matches: 6. The CDR3 covers 14 residues. This chain's CDR3 is CASSQFSSGVTQYF. Here the CDR3 DNA reads TGTGCCAGCAGCCAATTTTCTAGCGGGGTGACGCAGTATTTT.